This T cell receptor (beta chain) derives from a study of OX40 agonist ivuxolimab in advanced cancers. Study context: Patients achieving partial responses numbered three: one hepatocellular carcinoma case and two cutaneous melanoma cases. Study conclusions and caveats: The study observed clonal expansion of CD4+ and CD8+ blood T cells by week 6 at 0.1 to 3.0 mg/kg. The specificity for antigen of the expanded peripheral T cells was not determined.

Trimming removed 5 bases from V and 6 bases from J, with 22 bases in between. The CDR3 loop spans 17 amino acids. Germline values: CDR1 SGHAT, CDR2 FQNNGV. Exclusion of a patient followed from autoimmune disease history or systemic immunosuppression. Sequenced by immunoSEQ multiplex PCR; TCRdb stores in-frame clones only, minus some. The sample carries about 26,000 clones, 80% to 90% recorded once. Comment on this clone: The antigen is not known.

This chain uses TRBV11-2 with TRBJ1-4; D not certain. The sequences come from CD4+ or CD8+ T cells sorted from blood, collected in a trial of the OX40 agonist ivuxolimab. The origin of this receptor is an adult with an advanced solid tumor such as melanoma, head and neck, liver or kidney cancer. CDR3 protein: CASSPRPAGEEDEKLFF. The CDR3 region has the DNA TGTGCCAGCAGCCCTAGACCCGCCGGGGAGGAGGATGAAAAACTGTTTTTT.